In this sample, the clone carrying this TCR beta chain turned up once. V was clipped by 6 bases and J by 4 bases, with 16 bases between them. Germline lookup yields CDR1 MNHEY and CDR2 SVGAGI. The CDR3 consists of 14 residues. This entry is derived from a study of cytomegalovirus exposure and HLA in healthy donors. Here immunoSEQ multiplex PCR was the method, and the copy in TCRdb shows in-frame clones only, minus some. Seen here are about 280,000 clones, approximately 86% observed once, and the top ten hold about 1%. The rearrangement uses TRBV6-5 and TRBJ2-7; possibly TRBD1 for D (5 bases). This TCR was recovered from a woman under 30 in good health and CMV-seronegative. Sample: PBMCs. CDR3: CASRSPQGFYEQYF. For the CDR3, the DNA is TGTGCCAGCAGGTCCCCCCAGGGATTTTACGAGCAGTACTTC.